This TCR beta chain emerged from a study of blood T cells in healthy people across ages. J lost 0 bases, V lost 5 bases, and 4 bases had no gene match. The CDR3 is 16 residues long. Germline CDR1 reads DFQATT; CDR2 reads SNEGSKA (reference sequence). Together with a sample-barcoded 5' primer, a J-beta primer mix was included in a second PCR lasting roughly 6 to 12 cycles. TCRdb re-derived calls from the 5' RACE reads in MiXCR, one entry per CDR3 protein. This table holds over a million distinct CDR3 sequences, 42% found once. Isolation yielded PBMCs, at least 6.5 million per sample, in every case. Sequenced material: blood. The chain uses TRBV20-1 and TRBJ2-6; 10 bases agree with TRBD2. The receptor was isolated from a woman aged 18-29 years in good health. In DNA, the CDR3 is TGCAGTGCTGACCCTAGCGGGGGCTCTGGGGCCAACGTCCTGACTTTC. It specifies CSADPSGGSGANVLTF.